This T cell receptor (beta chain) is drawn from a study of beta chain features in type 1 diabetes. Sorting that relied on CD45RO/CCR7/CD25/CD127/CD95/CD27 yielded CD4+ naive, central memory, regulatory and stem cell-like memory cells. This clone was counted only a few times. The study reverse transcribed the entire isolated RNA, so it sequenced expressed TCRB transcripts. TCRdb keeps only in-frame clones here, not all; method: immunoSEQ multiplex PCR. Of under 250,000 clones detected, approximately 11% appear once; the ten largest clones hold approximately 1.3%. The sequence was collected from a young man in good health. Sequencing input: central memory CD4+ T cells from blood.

CDR3 region: CASSRQSGGGRETQYF. The CDR3 DNA sequence: TGTGCCAGCAGCCGACAGAGCGGAGGGGGACGGGAGACCCAGTACTTC. This rearrangement joins TRBV7-2 to TRBJ2-5; D might be TRBD1 or TRBD2, each matching 6 bases. The CDR3 length is 16 residues. V was pared by 5 bases and J by 5 bases, with 21 bases between. Germline V gene sequence: CDR1 SGHTA, CDR2 FQGNSA. Filled out from reference TRBV7-2 and TRBJ2-5, the complete variable domain reads GAGVSQSPSNKVTEKGKDVELRCDPISGHTALYWYRQSLGQGLEFLIYFQGNSAPDKSGLPSDRFSAERTGGSVSTLTIQRTQQEDSAVYLCASSRQSGGGRETQYFGPGTRLLVL.